This T cell receptor (beta chain) was sequenced for a study of human T cells and chemical hapten exposure (dated by TCRdb to the early 2020s). Some background on the complete study: For sensitization, 2% DPC in acetone was applied to a roughly 2 cm by roughly 2 cm area of upper inner arm skin. Most of the patients in the cohort were female, and the cohort covered alopecia areata with under or over 50% scalp involvement, alopecia totalis and alopecia universalis. Peripheral blood TCR repertoire changes were tracked in vivo in alopecia patients during primary and secondary sensitization to the hapten diphenylcyclopropenone (DPC). The libraries were sequenced as a pool, and the TCR yield per sample differed mostly because of small variations in library volumes within the pool. Under 30 alopecia patients gave blood for TCR sequencing at one to four time points (pre-sensitization, 2, 6 and 24 weeks). Patch testing was performed on the upper back with Finn chambers containing 0.01% DPC, and the patch tests were scored after 6 days according to International Contact Dermatitis Research Group standards. Throughout the study period of about 22 weeks, patients also received therapeutic DPC doses to the scalp every week. Blood samples were taken from patients before sensitization (week 0) and then at 2, 6 and about 24 weeks after DPC sensitization. Study-wide conclusions, independent of this receptor: No change with DPC sensitization was found in the number of TCRs above 1 in 1000 frequency, and no evidence of global repertoire structure alterations was found. Patch test score correlated positively with the number of PT1 expanded TCRs, reaching significance at thresholds 8, 16 and 32 but not at 4. Because all patients had alopecia, a presumed autoimmune disease, the immune response of the patients might differ from that of healthy individuals. Repeated subsampling changed both the strength of the expansion versus patch-test correlation and the threshold at which the correlation became significant. Significantly more large CDR3 similarity clusters were formed by expanded TCRs than by pre-sensitization or healthy control sets, consistent with antigen-driven responses.

Libraries came from RACE. The listed sequencing device is NextSeq 500. Library preparation attached unique molecular identifiers to individual cDNA molecules for quantitative, reproducible TCR counting. Both TCR alpha and TCR beta chains were sequenced from each blood RNA sample. The original pipeline was this. A median of approximately 96,000 TCRs per sample was observed, with a range of about 23,224 to 700,000. V, J and CDR3 annotation of the TCR reads was carried out using the Decombinator software suite. To make PS versus PT1 abundance plots, every sample was subsampled to the same number of TCRs (28,000). Expanded TCRs were defined as absent before sensitization and observed at least eight times at the 2-week time point. In-frame beta chains were kept once TCRdb had trimmed the public reads at Q25 with fastp and called clones with MiXCR. Every CDR3 protein is listed once, alongside the most common genes and DNA of its rows. Here the V and J calls rest on TCRdb's processing, not on the authors' analysis. Within this sample are more than 300,000 distinct CDR3 sequences, with roughly 5% of them counted one time only. The top ten clonotypes cover about 2.5% of the sample.

Interpreted using the paper, the time point label stands for: pre-sensitization, week 0. The sample's treatment or condition label, decoded: therapeutic diphenylcyclopropenone sensitization with weekly scalp DPC. Blood at each patch-test visit was drawn before the patch test was applied. To be eligible, patients had to be aged 18 to 70, diagnosed with alopecia and judged suitable for DPC therapy, while pregnant patients were excluded. Total RNA was extracted from unfractionated whole blood collected in Tempus Blood RNA tubes. CDR1 and CDR2 (DFQATT, SNEGSKA) derive from the germline V gene (reference sequence). The CDR3 runs 14 residues from the cysteine to the phenylalanine. Only CDR3 DNA is held: 42 bases, read in frame from base 1. This clonotype was detected ten times or more. The target of this receptor is not known. The germline gene is not matched at one end of the junction; a read error may be the cause.

The chain is assembled from TRBV20-1 and TRBJ2-1, and 16 bases in between align with TRBD2. The starting material was whole blood, obtained in connection with sensitization to the hapten diphenylcyclopropenone (DPC). The source is a woman aged 45-59 years with alopecia areata. Some clones in this sample may be carry-over from other donors' samples. CDR3 sequence: CSARGGTSGRALVF. The bases read TGCAGTGCTAGAGGAGGGACTAGCGGGAGGGCCCTGGTCTTC.